These T cell receptor beta chains were read from a single sample in a study of cytomegalovirus exposure and HLA in healthy donors. TCRdb's table, derived via immunoSEQ multiplex PCR, lists solely in-frame clones and lacks some. The repertoire has some 250,000 clones, nearly 90% of them found once; the top ten carry 0.35% to 0.45%. Sequencing was performed on PBMCs. The receptor set was obtained from a woman aged 18-35 years in good health and CMV-seronegative. CDR3s leave out the opening cysteine and the closing phenylalanine or tryptophan. A D gene is named only where the DNA matches it firmly.

v_call: TRBV7-2
d_call: .
cdr3_length: 15
cdr3_aa: ASSLDRQTQTYYGYT

v_call: TRBV30
d_call: .
cdr3_length: 9
cdr3_aa: AWTVNTEAF

v_call: TRBV9
d_call: TRBD2
cdr3_length: 14
cdr3_aa: ASKEGRGGPGDTQY

v_call: TRBV28
d_call: TRBD1
cdr3_length: 12
cdr3_aa: ASSLGTGIKGYT

v_call: TRBV2
d_call: TRBD1
cdr3_length: 14
cdr3_aa: ASSTGQGYNTGELF

v_call: TRBV2
d_call: .
cdr3_length: 13
cdr3_aa: ASALARLGTDTQY

v_call: TRBV10-3
d_call: .
cdr3_length: 16
cdr3_aa: AISGEQPGTRGSYGYT

v_call: TRBV4-3
d_call: TRBD2
cdr3_length: 15
cdr3_aa: ASSQETGLPSYNEQF

v_call: TRBV30
d_call: .
cdr3_length: 13
cdr3_aa: AWALLGGGGDTQY

v_call: TRBV6-5
d_call: TRBD1
cdr3_length: 13
cdr3_aa: ASSRDSLAKNIQY

v_call: TRBV19
d_call: TRBD2
cdr3_length: 14
cdr3_aa: ASSRTLTSGVDEQF

v_call: TRBV23-1
d_call: TRBD1
cdr3_length: 14
cdr3_aa: ASSQRQGCYTGELF

v_call: TRBV4-1
d_call: TRBD1
cdr3_length: 15
cdr3_aa: ASSQPATGGGWYGYT

v_call: TRBV30
d_call: .
cdr3_length: 14
cdr3_aa: AWSVLGHPKNTEAF

v_call: TRBV13
d_call: TRBD1
cdr3_length: 13
cdr3_aa: ASSLAGQAYNEQF

v_call: TRBV6-5
d_call: TRBD2
cdr3_length: 11
cdr3_aa: ASSSGTSFEQF

v_call: TRBV19
d_call: TRBD2
cdr3_length: 15
cdr3_aa: ASSPARIAGGTDTQY

v_call: TRBV2
d_call: .
cdr3_length: 13
cdr3_aa: ASIGLGRNTGELF

v_call: TRBV4-3
d_call: .
cdr3_length: 14
cdr3_aa: ASSQARGYSYNEQF

v_call: TRBV6-1
d_call: .
cdr3_length: 12
cdr3_aa: ASSESRGSYEQY

v_call: TRBV28
d_call: .
cdr3_length: 11
cdr3_aa: ASSLPTNYGYT

v_call: TRBV2
d_call: .
cdr3_length: 12
cdr3_aa: ASSNRASYNEQF